This paragraph reports one T cell receptor (beta chain). Antigen: not known. Additional DNA sequences in this sample encode the identical CDR3. Treatment indicated: oral pan-JAK inhibitor, 5-10 mg twice daily. PBMCs provided sorted CD4+ and CD8+ T cells. The CDR3 sequence is 11 residues long. Germline-derived CDR1 and CDR2 are GTSNPN and SVGIG (reference sequence). Trimming took 5 bases from V and 4 from J, leaving 8 bases between them. This sample is part of a study of CD8+ T cells in alopecia areata. Extracted RNA was reverse transcribed into cDNA, the sequencing template. The method was immunoSEQ multiplex PCR; TCRdb's version includes in-frame clones alone and lacks a portion of them. The repertoire consists of 87,000 or so clones, with about two thirds occurring once and the leading ten covering roughly 17%. Overall study results and limits: Normal scalp showed lower clonality than lesional scalp, especially alopecia totalis/universalis.

This chain connects TRBV30 to TRBJ1-1; D perhaps matches TRBD1 (6 bases). The sequenced sample was CD8+ T cells sorted from blood, obtained around week 46, from a patient treated with tofacitinib. The receptor was isolated from a human donor with alopecia areata. For the CDR3, the DNA is TGTGCCTGGCGAGGGGGCACTGAAGCTTTCTTT. It codes for CAWRGGTEAFF.